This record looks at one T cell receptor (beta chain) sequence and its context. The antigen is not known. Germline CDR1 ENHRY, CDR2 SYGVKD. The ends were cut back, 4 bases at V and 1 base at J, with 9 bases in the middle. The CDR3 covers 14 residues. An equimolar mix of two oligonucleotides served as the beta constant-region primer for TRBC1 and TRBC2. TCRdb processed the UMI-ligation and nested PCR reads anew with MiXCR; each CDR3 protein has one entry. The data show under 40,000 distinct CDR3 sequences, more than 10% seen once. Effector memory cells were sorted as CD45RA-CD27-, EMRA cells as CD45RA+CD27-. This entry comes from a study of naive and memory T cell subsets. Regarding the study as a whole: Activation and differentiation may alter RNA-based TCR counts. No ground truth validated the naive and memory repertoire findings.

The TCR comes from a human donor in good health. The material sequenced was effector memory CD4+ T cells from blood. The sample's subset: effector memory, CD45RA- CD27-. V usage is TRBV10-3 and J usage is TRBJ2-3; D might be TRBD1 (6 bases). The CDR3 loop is CAISAGAGTDTQYF. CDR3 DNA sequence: TGTGCCATCAGTGCAGGGGCTGGCACAGATACGCAGTATTTT.